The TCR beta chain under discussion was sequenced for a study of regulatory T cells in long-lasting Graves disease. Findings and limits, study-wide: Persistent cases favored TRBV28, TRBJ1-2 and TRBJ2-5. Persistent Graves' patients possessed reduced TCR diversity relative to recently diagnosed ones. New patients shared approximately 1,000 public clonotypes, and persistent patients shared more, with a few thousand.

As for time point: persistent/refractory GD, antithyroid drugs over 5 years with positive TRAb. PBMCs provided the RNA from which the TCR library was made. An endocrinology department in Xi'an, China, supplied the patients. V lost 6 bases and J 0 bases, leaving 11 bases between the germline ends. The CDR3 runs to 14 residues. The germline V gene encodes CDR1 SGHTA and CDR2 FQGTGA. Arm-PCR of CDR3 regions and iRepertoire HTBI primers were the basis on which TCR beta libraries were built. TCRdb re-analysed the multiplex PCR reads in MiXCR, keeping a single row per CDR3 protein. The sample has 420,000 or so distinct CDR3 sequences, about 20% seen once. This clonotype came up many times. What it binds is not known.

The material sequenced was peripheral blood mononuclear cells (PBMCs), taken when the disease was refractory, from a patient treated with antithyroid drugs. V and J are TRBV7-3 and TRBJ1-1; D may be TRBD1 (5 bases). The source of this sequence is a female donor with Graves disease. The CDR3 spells CASRNRDLNTEAFF. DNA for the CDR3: TGTGCCAGCAGGAATCGGGACCTGAACACTGAAGCTTTCTTT.